This TCR beta chain comes out of a study of T-cell memory formation after mild COVID-19. The 5'RACE method, run with constant-segment primers, produced TCR alpha and TCR beta cDNA libraries (carrying sample barcodes and UMIs). A single record per CDR3 protein comes from TCRdb applying MiXCR to the 5' RACE reads. The profile shows about 260,000 distinct CDR3 sequences, 15% to 20% of them singletons. This clonotype appeared a few times. This TCR derives from a man in his late teens or twenties who had mild COVID-19 (a few samples of this study predate the infection). Cell type and time point are not known. Sequencing input: PBMCs or a T cell subset sorted from them (not recorded which).

The CDR3 DNA sequence: TGTGCCAGCAGGGACAGAGGAGAGACCCAGTACTTC. Encoded protein: CASRDRGETQYF. The gene calls are TRBV2 and TRBJ2-5; D perhaps matches TRBD1 (6 bases). Per germline, CDR1 SNHLY and CDR2 FYNNEI. The CDR3 loop spans 12 amino acids. Trimming took 6 bases from V and 4 from J, leaving 9 bases between them. Full variable domain (missing parts from reference TRBV2 and TRBJ2-5): EPEVTQTPSHQVTQMGQEVILRCVPISNHLYFYWYRQILGQKVEFLVSFYNNEISEKSEIFDDQFSVERPDGSNFTLKIRSTKLEDSAMYFCASRDRGETQYFGPGTRLLVL.